The rows below give T cell receptor beta chains drawn from one sample of a study of T cells in tumors after PD-1 blockade. Data came from immunoSEQ multiplex PCR; TCRdb stores just in-frame clones and leaves some out. The sample lists 14,000 or so clones, 82% occurring once. The sample consisted of PBMCs, taken after anti-PD-1 treatment. The receptor source for this set is a human donor with basal cell carcinoma. CDR3s include the opening cysteine and the closing phenylalanine or tryptophan. A D gene is named only where the DNA matches it firmly.

J	V	D	CDR3	DNA
TRBJ1-2	TRBV28	NA	CASRQAARGYTF	TGTGCCAGCAGACAGGCGGCCAGGGGCTACACCTTC
TRBJ1-5	TRBV2	NA	CASSDPKGNQPQHF	TGTGCCAGCAGTGACCCTAAGGGCAATCAGCCCCAGCATTTT
TRBJ2-5	TRBV11-1	TRBD2	CASSLRTSGQETQYF	TGTGCCAGCAGCTTACGGACTAGCGGCCAAGAGACCCAGTACTTC
TRBJ1-1	TRBV9	NA	CASSVEPQDTEAFF	TGTGCCAGCAGCGTAGAACCCCAAGACACTGAAGCTTTCTTT
TRBJ2-1	TRBV9	NA	CASSPGSGSSYNEQFF	TGTGCCAGCAGCCCGGGCAGCGGTAGCTCCTACAATGAGCAGTTCTTC
TRBJ1-1	TRBV27	TRBD1	CASSLVGQGISEAFF	TGTGCCAGCAGTTTAGTCGGACAGGGAATATCTGAAGCTTTCTTT
TRBJ2-7	TRBV19	TRBD1	CASSVGQGAYEQYF	TGTGCCAGTAGTGTCGGACAGGGGGCCTACGAGCAGTACTTC
TRBJ2-7	TRBV10-3	NA	CAISESMGGTTNEQYF	TGTGCCATCAGTGAGTCGATGGGTGGGACAACGAACGAGCAGTACTTC
TRBJ2-7	TRBV13	NA	CASSVRQEFTYEQYF	TGTGCCAGCAGCGTAAGACAGGAATTTACCTACGAGCAGTACTTC
TRBJ1-1	TRBV30	TRBD1	CAWSLTGVAREAFF	TGTGCCTGGAGCTTGACAGGGGTCGCTCGCGAAGCTTTCTTT
TRBJ1-2	TRBV7-2	TRBD1	CASSSGVGTGYGYTF	TGTGCCAGCAGCTCCGGGGTCGGGACAGGGTATGGCTACACCTTC
TRBJ2-3	TRBV27	NA	CASGLLTASSTDTQYF	TGTGCCAGCGGCCTACTCACTGCCAGTAGCACAGATACGCAGTATTTT
TRBJ1-2	TRBV19	NA	CASSIARLPYGYTF	TGTGCCAGTAGTATAGCGCGCCTGCCCTATGGCTACACCTTC
TRBJ2-1	TRBV19	TRBD2	CASRPPGLADNEQFF	TGTGCCAGTAGACCGCCGGGACTAGCGGACAATGAGCAGTTCTTC
TRBJ2-7	TRBV6-6	NA	CASSYRGDLGEQYF	TGTGCCAGCAGTTACAGGGGGGATTTGGGCGAGCAGTACTTC